This TCR beta chain was observed in a study of blood T cell repertoires in COVID-19. Overall study: Nucleic acid was either cDNA or gDNA, and it came from T cells, B-cell-depleted T cells, or PBMCs.

In the original analysis: How many nucleated cells were present was estimated from reference gene primer amplification. Sequencing was performed with immunoSEQ multiplex PCR; in TCRdb, only in-frame clones are kept and a portion is missing. V and J calls and clone size come straight from that table; D and trimming were deduced from the DNA. The profile shows around 220,000 clones, about 90% of them singletons. This clonotype was sampled from a man aged 40-55 years with active or convalescent COVID-19. Sequencing was carried out using peripheral blood.

CDR3 region: CASSEEQGARSPLHF. The CDR3 DNA sequence: TGTGCCAGCAGTGAAGAACAGGGGGCGCGTTCACCCCTCCACTTT. This chain links TRBV2 with TRBJ1-6; 9 bases match TRBD1. In germline, CDR1 is SNHLY, CDR2 FYNNEI. CDR3 length: 15 amino acids. J was trimmed by 9 bases and V by 1 base; bases with no gene match: 4.